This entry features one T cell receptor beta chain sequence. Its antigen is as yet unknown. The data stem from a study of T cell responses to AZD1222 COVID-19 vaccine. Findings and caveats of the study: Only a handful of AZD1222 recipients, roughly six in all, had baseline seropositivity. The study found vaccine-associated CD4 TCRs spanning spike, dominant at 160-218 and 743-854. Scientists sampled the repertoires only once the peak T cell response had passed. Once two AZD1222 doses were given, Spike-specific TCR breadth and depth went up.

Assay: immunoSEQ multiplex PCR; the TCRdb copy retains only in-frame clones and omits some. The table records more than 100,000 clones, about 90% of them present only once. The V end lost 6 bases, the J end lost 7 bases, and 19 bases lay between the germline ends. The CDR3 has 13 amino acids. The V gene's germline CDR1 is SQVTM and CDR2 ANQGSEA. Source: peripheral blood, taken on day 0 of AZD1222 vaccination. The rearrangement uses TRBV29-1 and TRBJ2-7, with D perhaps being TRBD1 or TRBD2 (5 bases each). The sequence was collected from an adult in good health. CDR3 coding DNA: TGCAGCGTCGTCATCCCCAACAGGAGGGAGCAGTACTTC. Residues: CSVVIPNRREQYF.